Listed here is a single T cell receptor beta chain. Its antigen is currently unknown. The PCR ran on 60 Vbeta and 13 Jbeta primers. Method: immunoSEQ multiplex PCR; TCRdb's copy keeps in-frame clones and lacks some. The sample's table shows more than 100,000 clones. The data originate from a study of cytomegalovirus exposure and HLA in healthy donors. V lost 6 bases, J lost 6 bases, and 7 bases stayed unmatched. The germline CDR1 and CDR2 sequences are MDHEN and SYDVKM. This CDR3 region has 13 residues. General study points: Trimming of TCR beta V- and J-genes showed a link, identified in a later analysis, to a missense DCLRE1C variant.

The sequenced sample was PBMCs. The TCR comes from a man between 35 and 55 years old in good health and CMV-seronegative. The chain employs TRBV28 and TRBJ1-2; 7 bases are shared with TRBD1. This CDR3 reads CASRSTGEDGYTF. The CDR3 DNA reads TGTGCCAGCAGAAGTACAGGGGAAGATGGCTACACCTTC.